The entry below describes one T cell receptor (beta chain). Its antigen remains unidentified. Investigators merged groups given second doses at roughly 4 or roughly 12 weeks. The assay was immunoSEQ multiplex PCR, and TCRdb's table has in-frame clones only and misses some. The sample contains about 80,000 clones, around 85% of which appear only once. Germline CDR1 and CDR2: SQVTM and ANQGSEA. J was trimmed by 5 bases and V by 1 base; bases with no gene match: 3. This CDR3 region has 14 residues. The sample belongs to a study of T cell responses to AZD1222 COVID-19 vaccine. Study-level points and caveats: Females outnumbered males among donors, who were mostly white British; clonal diversity was possibly underestimated. Spike-specific TCR breadth and depth went up after people got two AZD1222 doses.

The chain uses TRBV29-1 and TRBJ2-1, with 9 bases aligning to TRBD2. The sequences come from peripheral blood, collected 28 days after the second AZD1222 dose. The sequence came from an adult who received the AZD1222 COVID-19 vaccine. This CDR3 reads CSVEVTSGHNEQFF. CDR3 sequence (DNA): TGCAGCGTTGAAGTGACTAGCGGACACAATGAGCAGTTCTTC.